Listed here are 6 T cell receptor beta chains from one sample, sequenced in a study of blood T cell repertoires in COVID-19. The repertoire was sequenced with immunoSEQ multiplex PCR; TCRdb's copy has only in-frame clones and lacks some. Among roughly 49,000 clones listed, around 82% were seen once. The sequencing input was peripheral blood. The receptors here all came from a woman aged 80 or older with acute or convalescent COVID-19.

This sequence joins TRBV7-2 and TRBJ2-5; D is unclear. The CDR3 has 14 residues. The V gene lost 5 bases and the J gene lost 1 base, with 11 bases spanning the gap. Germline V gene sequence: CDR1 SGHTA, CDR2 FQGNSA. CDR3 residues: CASSPAVGQETQYF. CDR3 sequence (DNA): TGTGCCAGCAGCCCCGCGGTCGGCCAAGAGACCCAGTACTTC.

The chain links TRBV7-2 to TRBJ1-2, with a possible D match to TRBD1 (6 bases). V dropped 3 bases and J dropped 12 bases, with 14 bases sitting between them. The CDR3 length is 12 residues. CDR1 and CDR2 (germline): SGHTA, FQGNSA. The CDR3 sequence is CASSFPQGFDTF. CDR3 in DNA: TGTGCCAGCAGCTTTCCTCAGGGGTTCGACACCTTC. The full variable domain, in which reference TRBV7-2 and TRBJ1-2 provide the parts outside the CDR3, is GAGVSQSPSNKVTEKGKDVELRCDPISGHTALYWYRQSLGQGLEFLIYFQGNSAPDKSGLPSDRFSAERTGGSVSTLTIQRTQQEDSAVYLCASSFPQGFDTFGSGTRLTVV.

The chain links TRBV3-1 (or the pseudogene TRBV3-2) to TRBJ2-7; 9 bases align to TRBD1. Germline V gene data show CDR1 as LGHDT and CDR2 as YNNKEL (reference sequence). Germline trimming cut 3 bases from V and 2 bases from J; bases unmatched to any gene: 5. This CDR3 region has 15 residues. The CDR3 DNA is TGTGCCAGCAGCCACGGACAGGGGAACACCTACGAGCAGTACTTC. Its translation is CASSHGQGNTYEQYF.

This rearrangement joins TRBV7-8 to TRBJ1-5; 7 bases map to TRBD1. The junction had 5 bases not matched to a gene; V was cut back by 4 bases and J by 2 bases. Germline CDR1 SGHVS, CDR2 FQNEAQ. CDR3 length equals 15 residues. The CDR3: CASSSSGTGNQPQHF. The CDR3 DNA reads TGTGCCAGCAGCTCCTCCGGGACAGGCAATCAGCCCCAGCATTTT.

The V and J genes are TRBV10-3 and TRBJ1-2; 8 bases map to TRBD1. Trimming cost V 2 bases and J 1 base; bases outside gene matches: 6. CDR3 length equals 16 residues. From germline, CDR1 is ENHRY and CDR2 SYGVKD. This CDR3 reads CAISERRQGHNYGYTF. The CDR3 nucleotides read TGTGCCATCAGTGAGAGAAGACAGGGGCATAACTATGGCTACACCTTC.

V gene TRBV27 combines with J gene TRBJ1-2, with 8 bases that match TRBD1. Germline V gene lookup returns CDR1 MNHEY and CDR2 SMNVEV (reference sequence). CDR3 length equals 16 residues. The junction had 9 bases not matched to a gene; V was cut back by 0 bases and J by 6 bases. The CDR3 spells CASSLSLGQGPDGYTF. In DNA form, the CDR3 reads TGTGCCAGCAGTTTATCGTTAGGACAGGGCCCTGATGGCTACACCTTC.